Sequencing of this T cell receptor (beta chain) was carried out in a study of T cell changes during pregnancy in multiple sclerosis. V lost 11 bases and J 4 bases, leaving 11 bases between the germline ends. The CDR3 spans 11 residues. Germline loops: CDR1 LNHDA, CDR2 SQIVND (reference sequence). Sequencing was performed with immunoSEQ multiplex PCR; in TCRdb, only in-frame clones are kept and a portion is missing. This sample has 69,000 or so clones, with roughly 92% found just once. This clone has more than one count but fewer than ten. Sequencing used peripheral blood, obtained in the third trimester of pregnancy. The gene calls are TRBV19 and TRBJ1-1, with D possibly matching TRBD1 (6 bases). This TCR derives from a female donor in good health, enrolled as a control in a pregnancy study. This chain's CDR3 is CAVKDSTEAFF. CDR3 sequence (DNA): TGTGCCGTAAAGGACAGCACTGAAGCTTTCTTT.